The sequence of this T cell receptor beta chain was determined in a study of molecular identifiers for immune sequencing clone quantification. Study overall: Five aliquots were made in replicates from the RNA of about 20,000 or 100,000 naive CD8 cells, and four were sequenced. Study findings and constraints: Clones above 20 RNA copies held over 99% of effector molecules, under 1% in naive cells. Spike-in Jurkat TCR RNA from a single cell reportedly registered among roughly 1.1 million naive cells.

MiXCR, run by TCRdb on the PCR reads, gives a single entry per CDR3 protein. Found here are tens of thousands of distinct CDR3 sequences, around 20% of them singletons; the top ten hold about 0.85%. Many counts were recorded for this clonotype. What it binds is unknown. The specimen was naive CD8+ T cells from blood, with Jurkat cell RNA spiked in. Subset meaning: FACS-sorted CD8+CD4-CCR7+CD45RA+ naive T cells. This TCR was sampled from a human donor in good health. Some libraries in this study had Jurkat cell RNA spiked in.

The CDR3 here is CASSYPLAGGPSEQYF. CDR3 sequence (DNA): TGTGCCAGCAGTTATCCTCTAGCGGGGGGGCCGTCGGAGCAGTACTTC. This rearrangement joins TRBV7-9 to TRBJ2-7; 12 bases are a match to TRBD2. This CDR3 has 16 residues. The germline CDR1 and CDR2 sequences are SEHNR and FQNEAQ (reference sequence). V was pared by 6 bases and J by 7 bases, with 13 bases of the junction left unmatched.